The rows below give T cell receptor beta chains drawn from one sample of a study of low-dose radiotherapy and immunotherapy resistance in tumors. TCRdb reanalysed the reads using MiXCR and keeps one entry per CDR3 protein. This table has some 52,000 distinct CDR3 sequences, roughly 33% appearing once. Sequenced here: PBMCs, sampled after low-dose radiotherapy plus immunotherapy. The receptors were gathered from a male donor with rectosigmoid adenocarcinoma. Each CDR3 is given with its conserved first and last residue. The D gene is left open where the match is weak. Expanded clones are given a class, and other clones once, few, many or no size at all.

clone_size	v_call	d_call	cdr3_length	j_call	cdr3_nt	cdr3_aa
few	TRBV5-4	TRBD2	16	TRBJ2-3	TGTGCCAGCAGCGAAGGACTAGCGGGAGCGGGAGATACGCAGTATTTT	CASSEGLAGAGDTQYF
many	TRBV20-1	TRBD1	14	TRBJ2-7	TGCAGTGCTAGGCGGCAGGGGGACATCTACGAGCAGTACTTC	CSARRQGDIYEQYF
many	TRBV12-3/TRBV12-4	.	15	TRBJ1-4	TGTGCCAGCAGTTTAGTTACGGGGACTAATGAAAAACTGTTTTTT	CASSLVTGTNEKLFF
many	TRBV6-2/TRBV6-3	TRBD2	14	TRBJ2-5	TGTGCCAGCCGAGGGACTAGCGGGCGGCAGACCCAGTACTTC	CASRGTSGRQTQYF
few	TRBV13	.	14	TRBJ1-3	TGTGCCAGCAGCTTAGTAAGCAGTGGAAACACCATATATTTT	CASSLVSSGNTIYF
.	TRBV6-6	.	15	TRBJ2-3	TGTGCCAGCAGTGATCGACAGGTCGGCACAGATACGCAGTATTTT	CASSDRQVGTDTQYF
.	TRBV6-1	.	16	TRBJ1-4	TGTGCCAGCAGTTACGAGGAGGGACGCGCGAGAGAAAAACTGTTTTTT	CASSYEEGRAREKLFF
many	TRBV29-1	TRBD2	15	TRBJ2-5	TGCAGCGTTGGGGGGAGCGGGATAGGAGAAGAGACCCAGTACTTC	CSVGGSGIGEETQYF
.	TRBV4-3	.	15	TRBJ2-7	TGCGCCAGCAGCCGAGAAGTAAGGAGAGTCTACGAGCAGTACTTC	CASSREVRRVYEQYF
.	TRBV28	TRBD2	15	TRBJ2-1	TGTGCCAGCAGTTCGGCGGGAGACTCCTTCAATGAGCAGTTCTTC	CASSSAGDSFNEQFF
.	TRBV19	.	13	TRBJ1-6	TGTGCCAGTAGTATCGGGGGAGGCTCACCCCTCCACTTT	CASSIGGGSPLHF
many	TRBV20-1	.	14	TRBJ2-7	TGCAGTGCTAAAGGGGGTTTTAACCAGTACGAGCAGTACTTC	CSAKGGFNQYEQYF
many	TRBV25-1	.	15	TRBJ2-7	TGTGCCAGCAGTACCGCCGGGACCTGGGCGGACGAGCAGTACTTC	CASSTAGTWADEQYF
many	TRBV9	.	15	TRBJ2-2	TGTGCCAGCAGCCCCTCCCCGGGAACAGCCGGGGAGCTGTTTTTT	CASSPSPGTAGELFF
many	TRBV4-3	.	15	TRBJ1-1	TGCGCCAGCAGCCAAGATAGGGGCGTGGAGACTGAAGCTTTCTTT	CASSQDRGVETEAFF
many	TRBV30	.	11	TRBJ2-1	TGTGCCGGTAGGGACTACAATGAGCAGTTCTTC	CAGRDYNEQFF
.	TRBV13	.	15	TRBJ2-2	TGTGCCAGCAGCTTAGGGGCGGCAGGCACCGGGGAGCTGTTTTTT	CASSLGAAGTGELFF
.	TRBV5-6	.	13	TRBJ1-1	TGTGCCAGCAGCGACACTGCGAACACTGAAGCTTTCTTT	CASSDTANTEAFF
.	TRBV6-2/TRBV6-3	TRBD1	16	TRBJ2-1	TGTGCCAGCAGCGACGACAGGGAACGGGCCTACAATGAGCAGTTCTTC	CASSDDRERAYNEQFF
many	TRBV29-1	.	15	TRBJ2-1	TGCAGCGTTGGGGGCCGGGCGGGCGCCTACAATGAGCAGTTCTTC	CSVGGRAGAYNEQFF
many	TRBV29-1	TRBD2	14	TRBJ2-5	TGCAGCGTCGGACTAGCGGGAGTTGGGGAGACCCAGTACTTC	CSVGLAGVGETQYF
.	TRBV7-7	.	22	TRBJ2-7	TGTGCCAGCAGCCTTCAGGGGGCGCCGGCCAGGGTAGCGGGAACTACCTCCTACGAGCAGTACTTC	CASSLQGAPARVAGTTSYEQYF
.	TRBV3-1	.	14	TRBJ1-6	TGTGCCAGCAGCCAAGAGAGGGTTGATTCACCCCTCCACTTT	CASSQERVDSPLHF
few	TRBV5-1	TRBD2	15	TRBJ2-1	TGCGCCAGCAGCCCTCCGGGACTAGCGGGGAGGGAGCAGTTCTTC	CASSPPGLAGREQFF
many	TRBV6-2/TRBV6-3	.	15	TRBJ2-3	TGTGCCAGCACTCTCTTCACAGGGAGCACAGATACGCAGTATTTT	CASTLFTGSTDTQYF
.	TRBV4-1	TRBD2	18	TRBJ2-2	TGCGCCAGCAGCCGAGAAGTGATAGCGGGGGCCCAGACCGGGGAGCTGTTTTTT	CASSREVIAGAQTGELFF
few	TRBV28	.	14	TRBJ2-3	TGTGCCAGCACCATAACAGGATCCACAGATACGCAGTATTTT	CASTITGSTDTQYF
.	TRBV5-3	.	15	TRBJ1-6	TGTGCCAGCAGCTCCGCCCTCCGGGGAAATTCACCCCTCCACTTT	CASSSALRGNSPLHF
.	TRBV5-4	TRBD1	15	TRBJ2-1	TGTGCCAGCAGCCCCTGGGAGCAGGGGGCTGGGGAGCAGTTCTTC	CASSPWEQGAGEQFF
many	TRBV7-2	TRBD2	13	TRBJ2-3	TGTGCCAGCAGCTTTAGCGGGTACGATACGCAGTATTTT	CASSFSGYDTQYF
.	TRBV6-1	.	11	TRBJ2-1	TGTGCCAGCCTTGACTTTAATGAGCAGTTCTTC	CASLDFNEQFF
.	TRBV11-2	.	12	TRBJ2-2	TGTGCCAGCAGTACTAACACCGGGGAGCTGTTTTTT	CASSTNTGELFF
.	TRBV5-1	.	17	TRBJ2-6	TGCGCCAGCAGCTTGGACACACCCGGGAGTGGGGCCAACGTCCTGACTTTC	CASSLDTPGSGANVLTF
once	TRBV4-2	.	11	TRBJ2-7	TGTGCCAGCAGCCTCTTTAATGAGCAGTACTTC	CASSLFNEQYF
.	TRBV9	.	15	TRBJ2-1	TGTGCCAGCAGCGTACAACTACCCGATGGGAGTGAGCAGTTCTTC	CASSVQLPDGSEQFF
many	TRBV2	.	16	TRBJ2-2	TGTGCCAGCAGAGAGGACGAATACGAGGACACCGGGGAGCTGTTTTTT	CASREDEYEDTGELFF
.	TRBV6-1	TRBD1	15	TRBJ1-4	TGTGCCAGCAGCGAGGGGGCTACAACTAATGAAAAACTGTTTTTT	CASSEGATTNEKLFF
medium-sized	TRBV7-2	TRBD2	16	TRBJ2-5	TGTGCCAGCAGTTCGACTAGCGGGGGGTCACAAGAGACCCAGTACTTC	CASSSTSGGSQETQYF
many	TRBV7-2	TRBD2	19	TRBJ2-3	TGTGCCAGCAGCTTAGCCGGGTCGGTTAGCGGGAGGATCGCAGATACGCAGTATTTT	CASSLAGSVSGRIADTQYF
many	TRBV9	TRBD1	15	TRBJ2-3	TGTGCCAGCAGCGTAGTAACAGGGGGCGCGGATACGCAGTATTTT	CASSVVTGGADTQYF
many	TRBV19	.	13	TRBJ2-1	TGTGCCAGTGGGGGGACAGTACTACAGGGGCAGTTCTTC	CASGGTVLQGQFF
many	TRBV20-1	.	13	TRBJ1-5	TGCAGTGCTAGCGGGATTAGCAATCAGCCCCAGCATTTT	CSASGISNQPQHF
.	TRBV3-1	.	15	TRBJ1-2	TGTGCCAGCAGACAAGGGGAAATACCTCTCTATGGCTACACCTTC	CASRQGEIPLYGYTF
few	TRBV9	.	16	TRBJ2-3	TGTGCCAGCAGCGGGAGTAGCGGACTTAGCACAGATACGCAGTATTTT	CASSGSSGLSTDTQYF
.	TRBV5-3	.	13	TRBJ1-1	TGTGCCAGCAGCTTGGCAGGGGTCACTGAAGCTTTCTTT	CASSLAGVTEAFF